This TCR beta chain was observed in a study of cytomegalovirus exposure and HLA in healthy donors. Notes on the study in general: A list of 150 or so TCR beta chains associated with cytomegalovirus was given. The authors reported that TCR beta sequences could predict HLA-A and HLA-B alleles. These predictions were accurate for most subjects in the first cohort.

As regards this clone: What it recognizes is unknown. Because it lacks the conserved phenylalanine or tryptophan at the end, this CDR3 is likely a read error.

The PCR used 60 Vbeta and 13 Jbeta primers. Sequencing used immunoSEQ multiplex PCR; TCRdb keeps in-frame clones, though not all of them. Of 100,000 to 150,000 clones in the sample, around 75% were seen once. This sequence was found in a woman between 50 and 59 years old in good health and CMV-seropositive. The source material was PBMCs.

As DNA, the CDR3 is TGTGCCAGCAGCTTAACCCTCCCTTCGGCCAGAGCTAACTATGGCTACACCCTC. Translation gives CASSLTLPSARANYGYTL. The gene calls are TRBV5-6 and TRBJ1-2, with D unresolved. The germline V gene has CDR1 SGHDT and CDR2 YYEEEE. Trimming shortened V by 2 bases and J by 0 bases, and 20 bases separated the two germline ends. This CDR3 is 18 amino acids long.